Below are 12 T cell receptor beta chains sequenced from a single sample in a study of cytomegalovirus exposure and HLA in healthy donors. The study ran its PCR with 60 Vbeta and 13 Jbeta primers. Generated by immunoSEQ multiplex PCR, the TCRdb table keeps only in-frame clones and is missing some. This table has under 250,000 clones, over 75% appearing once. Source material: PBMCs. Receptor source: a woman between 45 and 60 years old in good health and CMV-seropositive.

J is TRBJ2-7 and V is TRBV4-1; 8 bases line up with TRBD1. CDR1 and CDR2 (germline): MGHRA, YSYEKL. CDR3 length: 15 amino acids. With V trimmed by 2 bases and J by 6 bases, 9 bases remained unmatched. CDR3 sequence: CASSQTVTGVREQYF. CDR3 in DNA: TGCGCCAGCAGCCAAACCGTGACAGGGGTACGCGAGCAGTACTTC.

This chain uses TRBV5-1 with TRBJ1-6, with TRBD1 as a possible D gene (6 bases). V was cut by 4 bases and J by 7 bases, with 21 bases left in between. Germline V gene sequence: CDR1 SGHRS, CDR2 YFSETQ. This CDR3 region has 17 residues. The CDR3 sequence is CASSLLIGLDRNSPLHF. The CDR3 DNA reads TGCGCCAGCAGCCTGTTGATTGGTTTGGACAGAAATTCACCCCTCCACTTT.

CDR3 residues: CAISQTGYEQYF. As DNA, the CDR3 is TGTGCCATCAGCCAAACAGGCTACGAGCAGTACTTC. This sequence joins TRBV10-3 and TRBJ2-7; D is perhaps TRBD1 (5 bases). This CDR3 spans 12 amino acids. Trimming left V 6 bases short and J 3 bases short, with 9 bases between. The V gene's germline CDR1 is ENHRY and CDR2 SYGVKD.

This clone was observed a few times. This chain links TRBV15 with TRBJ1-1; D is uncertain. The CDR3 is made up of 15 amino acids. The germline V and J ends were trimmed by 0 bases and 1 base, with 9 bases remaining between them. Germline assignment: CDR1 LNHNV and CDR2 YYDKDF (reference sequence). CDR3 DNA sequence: TGTGCCACCAGCAGAGAAGTCACTGGGAACACTGAAGCTTTCTTT. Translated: CATSREVTGNTEAFF.

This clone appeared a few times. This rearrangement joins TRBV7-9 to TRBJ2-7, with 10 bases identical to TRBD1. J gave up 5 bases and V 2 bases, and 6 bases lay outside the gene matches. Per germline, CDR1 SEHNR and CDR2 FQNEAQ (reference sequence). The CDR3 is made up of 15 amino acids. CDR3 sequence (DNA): TGTGCCAGCAGCTTATGGGTGACAGGGGGCGACGAGCAGTACTTC. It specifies CASSLWVTGGDEQYF.

CDR3 protein: CASSTRQGASGAEAFF. Here the CDR3 DNA reads TGTGCCAGTAGTACCCGACAGGGGGCCTCGGGGGCTGAAGCTTTCTTT. This rearrangement joins TRBV19 to TRBJ1-1; 10 bases line up with TRBD1. Trimming took 4 bases from V and 6 from J; bases not matched to a gene: 11. CDR1 LNHDA and CDR2 SQIVND come from the germline V gene (reference sequence). The CDR3 is 16 residues long.

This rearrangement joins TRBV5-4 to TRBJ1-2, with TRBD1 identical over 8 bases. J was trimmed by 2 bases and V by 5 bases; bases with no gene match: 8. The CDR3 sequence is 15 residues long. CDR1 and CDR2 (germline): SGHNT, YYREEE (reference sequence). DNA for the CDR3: TGTGCCAGCAGGGGCCGGACAGGGCTAAACTATGGCTACACCTTC. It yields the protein CASRGRTGLNYGYTF.

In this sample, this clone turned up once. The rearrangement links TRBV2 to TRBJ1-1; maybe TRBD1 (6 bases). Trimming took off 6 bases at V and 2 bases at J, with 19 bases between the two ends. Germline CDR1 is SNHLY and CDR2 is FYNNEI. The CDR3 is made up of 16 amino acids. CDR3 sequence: CASRTPRTAFNTEAFF. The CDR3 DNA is TGTGCCAGCAGAACTCCTAGGACAGCCTTTAACACTGAAGCTTTCTTT.

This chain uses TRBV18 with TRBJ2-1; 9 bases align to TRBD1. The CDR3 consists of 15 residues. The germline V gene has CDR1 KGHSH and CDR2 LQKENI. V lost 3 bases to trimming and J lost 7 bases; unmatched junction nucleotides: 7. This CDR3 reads CASSPPGQGRNEQFF. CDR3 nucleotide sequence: TGTGCCAGCTCACCTCCGGGACAGGGCCGGAATGAGCAGTTCTTC. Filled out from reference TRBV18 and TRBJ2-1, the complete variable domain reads NAGVMQNPRHLVRRRGQEARLRCSPMKGHSHVYWYRQLPEEGLKFMVYLQKENIIDESGMPKERFSAEFPKEGPSILRIQQVVRGDSAAYFCASSPPGQGRNEQFFGPGTRLTVL.

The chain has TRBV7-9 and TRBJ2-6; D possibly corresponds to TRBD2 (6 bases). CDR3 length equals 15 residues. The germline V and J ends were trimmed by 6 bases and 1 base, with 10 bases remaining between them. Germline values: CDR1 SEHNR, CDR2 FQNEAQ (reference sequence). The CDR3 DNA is TGTGCCAGCAGGGAGGGTTTATCTGGGGCCAACGTCCTGACTTTC. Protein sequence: CASREGLSGANVLTF.

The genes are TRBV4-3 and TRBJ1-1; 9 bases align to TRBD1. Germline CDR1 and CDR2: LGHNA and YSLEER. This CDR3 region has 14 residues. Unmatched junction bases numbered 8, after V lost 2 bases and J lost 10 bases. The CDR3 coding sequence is TGCGCCAGCAGCCAACGACAGGGGGTCGGTACAGCTTTCTTT. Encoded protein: CASSQRQGVGTAFF.

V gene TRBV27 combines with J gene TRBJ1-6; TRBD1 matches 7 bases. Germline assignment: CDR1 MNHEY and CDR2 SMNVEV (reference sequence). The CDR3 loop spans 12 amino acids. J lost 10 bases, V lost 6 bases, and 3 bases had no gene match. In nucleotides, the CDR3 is TGTGCCAGCAGCCAGACAGGGTCACCCCTCCACTTT. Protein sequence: CASSQTGSPLHF.